The T cell receptor beta chain under discussion was sequenced for a study of T cells after posttransplantation cyclophosphamide. Whole-study results and caveats: Later post-transplant blood repertoires were often dominated by donor CD8+ memory clones. Tissue-infiltrating T cells from skin or gut overlapped little with blood T cells. After PTCy, TRB diversity resembled that of CNI/methotrexate controls.

CDR1 is SGHRS, CDR2 YFSETQ, per germline. CDR3 length equals 17 residues. The V segment lost 4 bases and the J segment 3 bases; nucleotides outside the gene matches: 6. Ten or more counts support this clone. Its cognate antigen is unknown. On the day of bone marrow donation, the related graft donor provided peripheral blood. Data came from immunoSEQ multiplex PCR; TCRdb stores just in-frame clones and leaves some out. The repertoire has about 41,000 clones, none seen only once; the ten largest take around 5.9%. The chain links TRBV5-1 to TRBJ2-1; 14 bases agree with TRBD2. The TCR sequence derives from a man aged 30-40 years in good health and a related stem cell transplant donor. The sequencing sample was made of PBMCs. The CDR3 DNA reads as TGCGCCAGCAGCGCCGGACTAGCGGGGGGTCTCTACAATGAGCAGTTCTTC. Its translation is CASSAGLAGGLYNEQFF.